The source of this TCR beta chain is a study of blood T cell repertoires in COVID-19. About the research overall: COVID-19 samples, acute and convalescent, were from the United States, Italy and Spain. In each case, the material was cDNA or gDNA derived from T cells, B-cell-depleted T cells, or PBMCs.

Original data processing: Estimated nucleated cell counts came from reference gene primer amplification. Libraries were prepared by immunoSEQ multiplex PCR; TCRdb keeps only in-frame clonotypes and omits some of them. D and trimming were read from the DNA, whereas the V and J calls and clone size are those reported in that table. This table holds 150,000 to 200,000 clones, about four fifths found once. The CDR3 contains 16 residues. From germline, CDR1 is SGHTA and CDR2 FQGTGA. The V gene lost 0 bases and the J gene lost 9 bases, with 18 bases spanning the gap. This clonotype was sampled from a man aged 60 to 69 with acute or convalescent COVID-19. The sequenced sample consisted of peripheral blood. The rearrangement links TRBV7-3 to TRBJ2-1, with D possibly TRBD2 on 7 matching bases. The CDR3 DNA reads TGTGCCAGCAGCTTAACTTCTGGGGGGGCCGGAGTTGAGCAGTTCTTC. This translates into CASSLTSGGAGVEQFF.